This T cell receptor beta chain was found in a study of blood T cell repertoires in COVID-19. At the level of the study: Donors in the United States, Italy and Spain gave samples during acute or convalescent COVID-19. Sources were T cells, B-cell-depleted T cells, or PBMCs; the material itself was cDNA or gDNA.

The CDR3 covers 15 residues. Germline assignment: CDR1 MNHEY and CDR2 SVGAGI. After removal of 5 bases from V and 4 bases from J, the junction contained 9 bases not matched to a gene. In the original analysis: Reference gene primer amplification in the assay estimated nucleated cell counts. The protocol was immunoSEQ multiplex PCR, while the TCRdb copy is restricted to in-frame clones and leaves out a portion. V, J and clone size reflect that table, while D and trimming were determined from the DNA. The data show roughly 160,000 clones, about 86% seen once. This receptor was taken from a man aged 18 to 29 with acute or convalescent COVID-19. Material: peripheral blood. The V and J genes are TRBV6-5 and TRBJ1-1; 8 nucleotides line up with TRBD1. The CDR3 nucleotides read TGTGCCAGCAGTCCCTGGACAGGGCTTGGCACTGAAGCTTTCTTT. Its protein is CASSPWTGLGTEAFF.